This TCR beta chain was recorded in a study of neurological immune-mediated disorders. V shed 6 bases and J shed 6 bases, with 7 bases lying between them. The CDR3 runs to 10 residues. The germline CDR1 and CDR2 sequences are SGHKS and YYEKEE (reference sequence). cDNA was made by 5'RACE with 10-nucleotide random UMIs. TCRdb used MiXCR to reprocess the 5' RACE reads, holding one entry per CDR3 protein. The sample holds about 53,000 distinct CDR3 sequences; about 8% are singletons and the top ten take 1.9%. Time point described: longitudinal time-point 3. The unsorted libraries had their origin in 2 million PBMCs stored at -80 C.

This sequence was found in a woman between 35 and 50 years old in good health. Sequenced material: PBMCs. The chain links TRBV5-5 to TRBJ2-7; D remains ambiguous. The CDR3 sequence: CASNIAEQYF. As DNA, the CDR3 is TGTGCCAGCAACATCGCCGAGCAGTACTTC.